This T cell receptor (beta chain) was identified in a study of shared clonotypes between healthy human individuals. The count of this clone is one. Germline V gene data show CDR1 as MNHNS and CDR2 as SASEGT. The CDR3 consists of 14 residues. V lost 2 bases, J lost 3 bases, and 7 bases lay in between. CD45RO-negative cells were positively selected for CCR7, leaving out terminally differentiated effector memory CD45RA+ cells. TCRdb's copy holds only in-frame clones and misses some; the assay was immunoSEQ multiplex PCR. The sample consists of 1.5 million to 2.5 million clones, approximately 95% of them appearing once.

The chain joins TRBV6-1 to TRBJ2-2, with D unclear. This clonotype was obtained from a man between 18 and 29 years old in good health. Sequenced sample: naive CD8+ T cells sorted from blood. This CDR3 is CASSEFRDTGELFF. CDR3 nucleotides: TGTGCCAGCAGTGAATTCCGGGACACCGGGGAGCTGTTTTTT.